These 30 T cell receptor beta chains were sequenced from one sample in a study of T cells after yellow fever vaccination. TCRdb redid the calling of the 5' RACE reads with MiXCR, one entry per CDR3 protein. The repertoire holds 100,000 to 150,000 distinct CDR3 sequences, with under 9% as singletons. Here the sequenced sample was CD8+ T cells sorted from PBMCs, taken on the day of the yellow fever booster vaccination. The source of these receptors is a man younger than 35 who received the YFV17D yellow fever vaccine.

This clonotype was recorded at least ten times. V and J are TRBV4-3 and TRBJ2-7, with D perhaps matching TRBD1 (5 bases). Germline V gene lookup returns CDR1 LGHNA and CDR2 YSLEER. The CDR3 has 15 residues. Deletions cut 0 bases from V and 1 base from J, with 10 bases between. The CDR3 coding sequence is TGCGCCAGCAGCCAAGATGCAGGGCTTTCCTACGAGCAGTACTTC. It translates to CASSQDAGLSYEQYF.

This clonotype was recorded a few times. The V gene is TRBV5-1, the J gene TRBJ2-7; D may correspond to TRBD1 or TRBD2 (5 bases each). Germline CDR1 SGHRS, CDR2 YFSETQ. Trimming removed 4 bases from V and 4 bases from J, with 15 bases in between. The CDR3 is 14 amino acids. The CDR3 region has the DNA TGCGCCAGCAGCCTTACCGGGACGGTGTACGAGCAGTACTTC. As protein: CASSLTGTVYEQYF.

This clonotype was picked up a small number of times. The genes are TRBV6-5 and TRBJ2-3, with a weak D call TRBD1 (5 bases). The CDR3 extends over 14 amino acids. Germline assignment: CDR1 MNHEY and CDR2 SVGAGI. Between the trimmed V and J ends, which lost 0 bases and 6 bases, there was a span of 10 bases. CDR3 in amino acids: CASSYSRRQDTQYF. CDR3 coding DNA: TGTGCCAGCAGTTACTCGAGAAGACAGGATACGCAGTATTTT.

This clonotype appeared a few times. V usage is TRBV12-3 or TRBV12-4 and J usage is TRBJ2-7; TRBD1 aligns across 9 bases. V gave up 6 bases and J gave up 0 bases; unmatched junction bases: 12. The CDR3 spans 17 residues. The CDR3 DNA reads as TGTGCCAGCAGCCGGGCCGAAGCGGGACAGGGCTCCTACGAGCAGTACGTC. Translation: CASSRAEAGQGSYEQYV.

This chain joins TRBV6-1 and TRBJ2-3; the match to TRBD1 covers 11 bases. The CDR3 runs 16 residues. V shed 4 bases, J shed 6 bases, and the junction held 9 bases outside the gene matches. Germline V lookup: CDR1 MNHNS, CDR2 SASEGT. CDR3 bases: TGTGCCAGCAGTGCCTACCGGGACAGGGGGACCGATACGCAGTATTTT. This translates into CASSAYRDRGTDTQYF.

This clonotype was detected a few times. The chain carries TRBV12-3 or TRBV12-4 and TRBJ2-2, with a weak D call TRBD2 (6 bases). The CDR3 is 14 amino acids. The ends were cut back, 6 bases at V and 4 bases at J, with 12 bases in the middle. The CDR3 DNA is TGTGCCAGCAGACAAGGCGGGACCACCGGGGAGCTGTTTTTT. Translation: CASRQGGTTGELFF.

CDR3 residues: CASSPSGTENIQYF. DNA for the CDR3: TGTGCCAGCAGCCCCTCAGGGACAGAAAACATTCAGTACTTC. The chain links TRBV7-3 to TRBJ2-4, with 7 bases lining up with TRBD1. Germline V gene sequence: CDR1 SGHTA, CDR2 FQGTGA. The CDR3 extends over 14 amino acids. The V and J ends lost 5 bases and 5 bases, in that order; junction bases with no gene match: 6.

The rearrangement links TRBV6-5 to TRBJ1-5; TRBD1 matches 9 bases. CDR3 size: 17 residues. J was trimmed by 1 base and V by 0 bases; bases with no gene match: 4. Germline V lookup: CDR1 MNHEY, CDR2 SVGAGI. The DNA for the CDR3 is TGTGCCAGCAGTTACTCGGGGACAGGGCCCAGCAATCAGCCCCAGCATTTT. This translates into CASSYSGTGPSNQPQHF.

The CDR3 protein is CSVDSDIVLSYNEQFF. In DNA form, the CDR3 reads TGCAGCGTTGACTCGGACATAGTTTTGTCCTACAATGAGCAGTTCTTC. The chain recombines TRBV29-1 with TRBJ2-1; possible D gene TRBD1, 5 bases. V gave up 3 bases and J gave up 1 base, with 16 bases separating them. The CDR3 sequence is 16 residues long. Germline loops: CDR1 SQVTM, CDR2 ANQGSEA.

The sample holds a few counts of this clonotype. V is TRBV6-5 and J is TRBJ2-3; no clear D. The germline V gene encodes CDR1 MNHEY and CDR2 SVGAGI. The CDR3 covers 16 residues. V was clipped by 0 bases and J by 5 bases, with 15 bases between them. The CDR3: CASSYSTGPPVDTQYF. The CDR3 DNA reads as TGTGCCAGCAGTTACTCGACTGGACCCCCCGTAGATACGCAGTATTTT.

This clonotype was counted many times. The V gene is TRBV5-4, the J gene TRBJ2-7; 8 nucleotides agree with TRBD2. Germline CDR1 SGHNT, CDR2 YYREEE (reference sequence). After removal of 2 bases from V and 6 bases from J, the junction contained 7 bases not matched to a gene. The CDR3 runs 14 residues. CDR3 protein: CASSFGGADSEQYF. The CDR3 nucleotides read TGTGCCAGCAGCTTCGGGGGGGCGGATAGCGAGCAGTACTTC.

At least ten counts were recorded for this clonotype. This rearrangement joins TRBV29-1 to TRBJ1-3, with TRBD1 as a possible D gene (6 bases). Germline V gene sequence: CDR1 SQVTM, CDR2 ANQGSEA. Trimming left V 7 bases short and J 0 bases short, with 10 bases between. CDR3 length: 13 amino acids. DNA for the CDR3: TGCAGCGGGCAACAGGGCTCTGGAAACACCATATATTTT. It encodes CSGQQGSGNTIYF.

This clonotype was counted only a few times. This chain connects TRBV7-9 to TRBJ2-3, with D unclear. V lost 5 bases to trimming and J lost 6 bases, with 9 bases between them. The CDR3 sequence is 12 residues long. Germline V CDR1 and CDR2: SEHNR, FQNEAQ (reference sequence). The CDR3 protein is CASSAPMDTQYF. CDR3 DNA sequence: TGTGCCAGCAGCGCACCCATGGATACGCAGTATTTT.

The genes are TRBV20-1 and TRBJ2-1, with 11 nucleotides matching TRBD2. The germline CDR1 and CDR2 sequences are DFQATT and SNEGSKA (reference sequence). The ends lost 0 bases at V and 10 bases at J; junction bases unmatched: 8. This CDR3 region has 15 residues. CDR3 loop: CSARDPLAGGWEQFF. Written as DNA, the CDR3 is TGCAGTGCTAGAGATCCCCTAGCGGGGGGTTGGGAGCAGTTCTTC.

This clonotype turned up a few times. The chain recombines TRBV20-1 with TRBJ2-7; 10 bases match TRBD1. Unmatched junction bases numbered 6, after V lost 6 bases and J lost 4 bases. The CDR3 consists of 13 residues. Germline CDR1 reads DFQATT; CDR2 reads SNEGSKA (reference sequence). The CDR3: CSAGGTGVYEQYF. CDR3 nucleotide sequence: TGCAGTGCCGGGGGGACAGGGGTGTACGAGCAGTACTTC.

There are many counts of this clonotype. The CDR3 protein is CASTRTAAISPLHF. CDR3 DNA: TGTGCCAGCACCCGGACAGCCGCTATTTCACCCCTCCACTTT. The chain joins TRBV6-5 to TRBJ1-6, with D tentatively TRBD1 (6 bases). CDR3 length: 14 amino acids. CDR1 is MNHEY and CDR2 is SVGAGI in the germline V gene. The V end was cut by 7 bases, the J end by 9 bases, with 16 bases between.

This clonotype was seen a few times. V is TRBV5-6 and J is TRBJ2-5, with 13 bases aligning to TRBD2. CDR1 and CDR2 (germline): SGHDT, YYEEEE. The CDR3 loop spans 19 amino acids. V gave up 4 bases and J gave up 1 base; unmatched junction bases: 13. CDR3 bases: TGTGCCAGCAGCCCGCGTCCCAGACTAGCGGGGGGACTCCAAGAGACCCAGTACTTC. Its translation is CASSPRPRLAGGLQETQYF.

In its sample, this clonotype was seen many times. J is TRBJ2-7 and V is TRBV7-6; D is perhaps TRBD1 (6 bases). Germline CDR1 reads SGHVS; CDR2 reads FNYEAQ. The V end lost 2 bases, the J end lost 5 bases, and 16 bases lay between the germline ends. The CDR3 runs to 15 residues. The CDR3 protein is CASSLSDSLSDEQYV. DNA of the CDR3: TGTGCCAGCAGCTTATCGGACAGCTTGTCGGACGAGCAGTACGTC.

This chain uses TRBV4-3 with TRBJ1-2; 7 bases match TRBD1. Per the germline V gene, CDR1 is LGHNA and CDR2 is YSLEER. The CDR3 totals 16 residues. V lost 4 bases to trimming and J lost 4 bases; unmatched junction nucleotides: 12. CDR3 coding DNA: TGCGCCAGCAGCCTAGCCCGGGACAGTCGACTCTATGGCTACACCTTC. Protein: CASSLARDSRLYGYTF.

This clonotype came up a few times. The genes are TRBV28 and TRBJ2-5; D tentatively reads TRBD1 or TRBD2 (5 bases each). The germline V and J ends were trimmed by 3 bases and 4 bases, with 15 bases remaining between them. This CDR3 has 15 residues. Per germline, CDR1 MDHEN and CDR2 SYDVKM. The CDR3 loop is CASSFNEGSRETQYF. The CDR3 region has the DNA TGTGCCAGCAGTTTCAATGAGGGGTCCCGAGAGACCCAGTACTTC.

The chain joins TRBV18 to TRBJ2-1, with TRBD1 matching 11 bases. Germline V gene lookup returns CDR1 KGHSH and CDR2 LQKENI. The trim removed 2 bases at V and 9 bases at J, leaving 9 bases unmatched. This CDR3 spans 16 amino acids. The CDR3 here is CASSPKVRDRGIEQFF. The CDR3, as DNA: TGTGCCAGCTCACCAAAGGTCCGGGACAGGGGGATTGAGCAGTTCTTC.

This clonotype was counted only a few times. V is TRBV6-2 or TRBV6-3 and J is TRBJ1-6; 7 positions match TRBD1. This CDR3 region has 16 residues. Germline V gives CDR1 MNHEY, CDR2 SVGEGT. With V trimmed by 5 bases and J by 9 bases, 13 bases remained unmatched. The CDR3 nucleotides read TGTGCCAGCAGTGGCAGGGGGTGGACTTCGAGTTCACCCCTCCACTTT. Its translation is CASSGRGWTSSSPLHF.

The chain has TRBV4-3 and TRBJ1-1; the D is unclear. V was trimmed by 0 bases and J by 3 bases, leaving 8 bases between them. The length of the CDR3 is 14 residues. Germline-derived CDR1 and CDR2 are LGHNA and YSLEER. CDR3 sequence reads: CASSQDRADTEAFF. CDR3 coding DNA: TGCGCCAGCAGCCAAGATCGTGCGGACACTGAAGCTTTCTTT.

The chain has TRBV6-5 and TRBJ2-7; tentatively, D is TRBD2 (5 bases). V shed 10 bases and J shed 5 bases, with 15 bases lying between them. Per germline, CDR1 MNHEY and CDR2 SVGAGI. The CDR3 has 12 residues. CDR3 protein: CATGISLHEQYF. Written as DNA, the CDR3 is TGTGCCACCGGGATCTCCCTCCACGAGCAGTACTTC.

V is TRBV4-1 and J is TRBJ2-7; 8 bases agree with TRBD1. Unmatched junction bases numbered 5, after V lost 0 bases and J lost 7 bases. Germline CDR1 reads MGHRA; CDR2 reads YSYEKL. This CDR3 has 14 amino acids. The CDR3 loop reads CASSQEWTGREQYV. In DNA, the CDR3 is TGCGCCAGCAGCCAAGAGTGGACAGGGCGAGAGCAGTACGTC.

This sequence joins TRBV4-1 and TRBJ2-5, with 8 positions matching TRBD1. Trimming took 4 bases from V and 4 from J; bases not matched to a gene: 8. Germline CDR1 and CDR2: MGHRA and YSYEKL. The CDR3 contains 15 residues. The CDR3 nucleotides are TGCGCCAGCAGCCCCATTGTCGGACAGGGAGAGACCCAGTACTTC. It translates to CASSPIVGQGETQYF.

In its sample, this clonotype was seen a few times. The chain carries TRBV21-1 and TRBJ1-1; the table's D call, TRBD1, has no DNA check behind it. TRBV21-1 constitutes a pseudogene. The CDR3 is 14 amino acids. The CDR3 region has the DNA TGTGCCAGCAGCAGCCGGGACAGGTCCCTTGAAGCTTTCTTT. Encoded protein: CASSSRDRSLEAFF.

This clonotype was observed at least ten times. The rearrangement uses TRBV6-1 and TRBJ2-5; 8 bases line up with TRBD2. CDR3 length: 15 amino acids. J lost 1 base, V lost 2 bases, and 3 bases had no gene match. CDR1 is MNHNS and CDR2 is SASEGT in the germline V gene. CDR3 bases: TGTGCCAGCAGTGAATCCGCGGGGGGCCAAGAGACCCAGTACTTC. Translating it yields CASSESAGGQETQYF.

This clonotype was detected only once. V and J are TRBV12-3 or TRBV12-4 and TRBJ2-7; D unresolved. The CDR3 has 13 amino acids. The V and J ends lost 3 bases and 2 bases respectively, with 8 bases between them. For the CDR3, the DNA is TGTGCCAGCAGTTTCCAGTCACCCTACGAGCAGTACTTC. Its protein is CASSFQSPYEQYF.

This clonotype has at least ten counts. This chain connects TRBV2 to TRBJ1-6; perhaps TRBD1 as D (6 bases). Germline V gene data show CDR1 as SNHLY and CDR2 as FYNNEI. V lost 8 bases to trimming and J lost 18 bases, with 23 bases between them. The CDR3 consists of 13 residues. The CDR3 DNA follows: TGTGCCAGCCTTGGACAGTCTCTCGACCTGTACCACTTT. Translation: CASLGQSLDLYHF. Full variable domain (outside the CDR3, taken from reference TRBV2 and TRBJ1-6): EPEVTQTPSHQVTQMGQEVILRCVPISNHLYFYWYRQILGQKVEFLVSFYNNEISEKSEIFDDQFSVERPDGSNFTLKIRSTKLEDSAMYFCASLGQSLDLYHFGNGTRLTVT.